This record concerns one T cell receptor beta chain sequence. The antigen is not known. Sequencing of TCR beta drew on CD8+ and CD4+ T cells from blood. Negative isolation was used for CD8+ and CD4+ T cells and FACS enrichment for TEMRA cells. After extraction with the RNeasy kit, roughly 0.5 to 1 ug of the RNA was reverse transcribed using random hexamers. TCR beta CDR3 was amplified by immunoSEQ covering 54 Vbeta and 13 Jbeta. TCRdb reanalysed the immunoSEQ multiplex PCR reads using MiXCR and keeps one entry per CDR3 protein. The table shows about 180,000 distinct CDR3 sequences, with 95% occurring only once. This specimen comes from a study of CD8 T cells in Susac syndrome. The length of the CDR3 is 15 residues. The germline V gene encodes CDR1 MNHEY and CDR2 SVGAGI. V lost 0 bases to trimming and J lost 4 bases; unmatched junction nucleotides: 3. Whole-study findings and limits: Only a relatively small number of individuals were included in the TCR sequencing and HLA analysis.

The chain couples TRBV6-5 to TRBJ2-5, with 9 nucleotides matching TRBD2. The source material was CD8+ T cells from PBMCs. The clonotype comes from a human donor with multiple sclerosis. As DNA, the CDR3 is TGTGCCAGCAGTTACTCGGGGACTAGCCCAGAGACCCAGTACTTC. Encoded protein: CASSYSGTSPETQYF.